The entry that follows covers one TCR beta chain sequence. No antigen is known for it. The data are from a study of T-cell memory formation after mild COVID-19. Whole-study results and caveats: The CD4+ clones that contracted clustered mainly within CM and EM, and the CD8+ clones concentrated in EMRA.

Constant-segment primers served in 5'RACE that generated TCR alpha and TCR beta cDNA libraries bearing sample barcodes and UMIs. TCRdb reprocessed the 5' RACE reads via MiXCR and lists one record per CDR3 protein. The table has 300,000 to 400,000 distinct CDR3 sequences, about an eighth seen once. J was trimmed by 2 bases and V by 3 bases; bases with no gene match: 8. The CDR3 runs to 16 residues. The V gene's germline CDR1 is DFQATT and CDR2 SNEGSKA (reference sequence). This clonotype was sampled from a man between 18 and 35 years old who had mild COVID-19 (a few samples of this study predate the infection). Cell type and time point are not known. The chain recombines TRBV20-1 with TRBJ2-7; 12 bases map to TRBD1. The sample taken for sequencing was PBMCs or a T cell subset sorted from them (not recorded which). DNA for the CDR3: TGCAGTGCTAGGGAATGGGGACAGGGGGCCACCTACGAGCAGTACTTC. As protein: CSAREWGQGATYEQYF.